The clone carrying this TCR beta chain was recorded only once. The target antigen is unknown. The CDR3 is 15 residues long. Germline V CDR1 and CDR2: LNHDA, SQIVND (reference sequence). The trim removed 1 base at V and 9 bases at J, leaving 8 bases unmatched. The data derive from a study of T cell repertoires in ileal Crohn's disease. Regarding the study as a whole: Compared with CD4 T cells, sorted CD8 cells carried more expanded clones. Active smokers at surgery had more clonal expansions than non-smokers.

The table came from immunoSEQ multiplex PCR; TCRdb's copy has only in-frame clones and leaves some out. This sample has fewer than 7,000 clones; roughly three quarters occur once, and the top ten carry 2.5% to 3.5%. The clonotype comes from an adult with Crohn's disease. The V gene is TRBV19, the J gene TRBJ2-1; 8 nucleotides line up with TRBD2. Sequencing was done on a sample of ileal tissue. CDR3 protein: CASSIGLAPGIEQFF. The CDR3 nucleotides are TGTGCCAGTAGTATAGGACTAGCGCCGGGGATTGAGCAGTTCTTC.